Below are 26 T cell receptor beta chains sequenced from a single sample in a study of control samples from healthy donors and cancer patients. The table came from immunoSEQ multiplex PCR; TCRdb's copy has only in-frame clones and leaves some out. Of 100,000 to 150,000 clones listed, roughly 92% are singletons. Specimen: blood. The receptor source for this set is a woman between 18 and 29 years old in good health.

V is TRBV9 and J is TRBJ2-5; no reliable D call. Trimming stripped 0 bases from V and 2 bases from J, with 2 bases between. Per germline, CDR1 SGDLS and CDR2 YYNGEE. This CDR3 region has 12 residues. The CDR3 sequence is CASSVDQETQYF. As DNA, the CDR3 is TGTGCCAGCAGCGTAGATCAAGAGACCCAGTACTTC. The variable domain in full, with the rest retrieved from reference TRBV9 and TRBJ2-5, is DSGVTQTPKHLITATGQRVTLRCSPRSGDLSVYWYQQSLDQGLQFLIQYYNGEERAKGNILERFSAQQFPDLHSELNLSSLELGDSALYFCASSVDQETQYFGPGTRLLVL.

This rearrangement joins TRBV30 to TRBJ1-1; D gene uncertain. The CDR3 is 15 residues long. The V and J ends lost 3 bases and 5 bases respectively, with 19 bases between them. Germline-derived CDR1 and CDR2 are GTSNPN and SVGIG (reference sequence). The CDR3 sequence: CAWSSLLGRGTEAFF. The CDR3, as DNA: TGTGCCTGGAGCTCTCTCCTGGGTCGAGGAACTGAAGCTTTCTTT.

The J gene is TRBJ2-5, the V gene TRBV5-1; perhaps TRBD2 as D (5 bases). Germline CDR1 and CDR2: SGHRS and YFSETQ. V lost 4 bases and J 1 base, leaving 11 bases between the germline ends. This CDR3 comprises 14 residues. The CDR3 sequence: CASSRRAGQETQYF. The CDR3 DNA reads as TGCGCCAGCAGCAGGCGGGCGGGCCAAGAGACCCAGTACTTC.

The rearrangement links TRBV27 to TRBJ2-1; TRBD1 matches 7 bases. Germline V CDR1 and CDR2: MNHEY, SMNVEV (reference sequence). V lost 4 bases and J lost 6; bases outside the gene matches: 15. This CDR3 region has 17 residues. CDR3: CASSSDRKGAHANEQFF. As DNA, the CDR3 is TGTGCCAGCAGTTCCGACCGCAAGGGGGCCCACGCCAATGAGCAGTTCTTC.

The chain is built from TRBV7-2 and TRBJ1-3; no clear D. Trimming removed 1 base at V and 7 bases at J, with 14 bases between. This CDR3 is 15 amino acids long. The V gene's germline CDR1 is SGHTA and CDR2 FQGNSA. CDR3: CASSLGLGFYNTIYF. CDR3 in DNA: TGTGCCAGCAGCTTAGGGTTAGGTTTTTATAACACCATATATTTT.

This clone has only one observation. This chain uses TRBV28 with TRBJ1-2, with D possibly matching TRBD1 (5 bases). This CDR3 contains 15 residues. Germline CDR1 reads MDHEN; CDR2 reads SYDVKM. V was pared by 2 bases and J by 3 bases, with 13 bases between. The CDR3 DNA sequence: TGTGCCAGCAGTTTACGGGTTGGAGGGGACTATGGCTACACCTTC. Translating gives CASSLRVGGDYGYTF.

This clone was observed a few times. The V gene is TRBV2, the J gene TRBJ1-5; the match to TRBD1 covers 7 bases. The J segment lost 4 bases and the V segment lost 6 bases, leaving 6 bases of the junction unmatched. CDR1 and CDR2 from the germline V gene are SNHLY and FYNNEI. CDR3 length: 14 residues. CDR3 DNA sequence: TGTGCCAGCAGGGGGGACAGCTCTAATCAGCCCCAGCATTTT. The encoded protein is CASRGDSSNQPQHF.

The CDR3 protein is CASSFHPLTDQETQYF. CDR3 nucleotides: TGTGCCAGCAGCTTCCACCCCTTGACAGACCAAGAGACCCAGTACTTC. The gene calls are TRBV7-2 and TRBJ2-5; TRBD1 might be the D (5 bases). Trimming stripped 3 bases from V and 0 bases from J, with 14 bases between. The germline V gene encodes CDR1 SGHTA and CDR2 FQGNSA. The CDR3 length is 16 residues.

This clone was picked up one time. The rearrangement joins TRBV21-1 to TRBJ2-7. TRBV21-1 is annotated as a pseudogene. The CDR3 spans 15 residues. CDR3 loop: CASSKAKQRSYEQYF. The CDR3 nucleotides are TGTGCCAGCAGCAAAGCAAAACAGCGCTCCTACGAGCAGTACTTC.

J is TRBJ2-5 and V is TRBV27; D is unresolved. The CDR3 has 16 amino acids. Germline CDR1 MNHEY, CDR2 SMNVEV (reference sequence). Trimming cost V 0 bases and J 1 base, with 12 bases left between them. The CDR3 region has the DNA TGTGCCAGCAGTTTATCAAGTGACAAGCTCCAAGAGACCCAGTACTTC. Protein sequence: CASSLSSDKLQETQYF.

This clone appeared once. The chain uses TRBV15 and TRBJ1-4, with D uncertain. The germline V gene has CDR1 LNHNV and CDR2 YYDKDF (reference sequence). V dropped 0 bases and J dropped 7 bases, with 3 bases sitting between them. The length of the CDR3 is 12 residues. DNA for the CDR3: TGTGCCACCAGCAGAGATGGTGAAAAACTGTTTTTT. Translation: CATSRDGEKLFF.

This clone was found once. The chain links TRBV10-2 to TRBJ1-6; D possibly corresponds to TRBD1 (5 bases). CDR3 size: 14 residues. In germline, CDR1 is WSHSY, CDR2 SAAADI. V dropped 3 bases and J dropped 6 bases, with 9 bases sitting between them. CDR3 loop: CASSEAGSNSPLHF. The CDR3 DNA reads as TGCGCCAGCAGTGAAGCAGGGAGTAATTCACCCCTCCACTTT.

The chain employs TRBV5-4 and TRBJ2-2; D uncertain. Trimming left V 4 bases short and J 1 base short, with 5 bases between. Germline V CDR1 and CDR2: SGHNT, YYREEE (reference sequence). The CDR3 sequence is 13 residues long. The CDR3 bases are TGTGCCAGCAGCCCCCAGAACACCGGGGAGCTGTTTTTT. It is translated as CASSPQNTGELFF.

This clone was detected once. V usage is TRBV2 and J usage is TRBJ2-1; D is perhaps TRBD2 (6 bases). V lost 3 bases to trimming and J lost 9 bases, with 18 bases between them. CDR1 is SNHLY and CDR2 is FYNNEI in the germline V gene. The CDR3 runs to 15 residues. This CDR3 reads CASSEAGTQLGEQFF. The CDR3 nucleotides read TGTGCCAGCAGTGAGGCGGGGACGCAGCTCGGTGAGCAGTTCTTC.

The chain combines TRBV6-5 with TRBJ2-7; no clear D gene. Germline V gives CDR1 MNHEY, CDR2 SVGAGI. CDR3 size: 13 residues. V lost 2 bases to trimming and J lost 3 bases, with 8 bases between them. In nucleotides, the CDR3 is TGTGCCAGCAGTTACGGCACCGTCTACGAGCAGTACTTC. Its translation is CASSYGTVYEQYF.

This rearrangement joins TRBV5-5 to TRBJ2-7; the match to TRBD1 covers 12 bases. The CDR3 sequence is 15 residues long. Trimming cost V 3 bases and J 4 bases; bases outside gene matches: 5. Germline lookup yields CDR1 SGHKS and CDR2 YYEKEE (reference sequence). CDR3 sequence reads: CASSSGQGALYEQYF. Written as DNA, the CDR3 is TGTGCCAGCAGCTCGGGACAGGGGGCCCTGTACGAGCAGTACTTC.

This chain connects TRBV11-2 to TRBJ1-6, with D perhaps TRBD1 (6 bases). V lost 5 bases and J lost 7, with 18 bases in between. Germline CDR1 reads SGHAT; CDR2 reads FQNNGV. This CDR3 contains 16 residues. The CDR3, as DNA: TGTGCCAGCAGCCGTACTACAGGGCTCCCGAATTCACCCCTCCACTTT. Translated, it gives CASSRTTGLPNSPLHF.

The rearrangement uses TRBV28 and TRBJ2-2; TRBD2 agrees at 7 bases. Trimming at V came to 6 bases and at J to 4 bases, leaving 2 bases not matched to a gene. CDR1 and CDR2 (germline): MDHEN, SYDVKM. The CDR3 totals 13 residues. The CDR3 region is CASSWEGTGELFF. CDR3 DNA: TGTGCCAGCAGCTGGGAGGGCACCGGGGAGCTGTTTTTT.

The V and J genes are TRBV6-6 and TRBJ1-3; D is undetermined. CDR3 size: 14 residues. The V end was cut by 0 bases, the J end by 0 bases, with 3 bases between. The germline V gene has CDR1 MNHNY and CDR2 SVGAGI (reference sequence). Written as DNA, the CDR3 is TGTGCCAGCAGTTACTCTGGCTCTGGAAACACCATATATTTT. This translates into CASSYSGSGNTIYF.

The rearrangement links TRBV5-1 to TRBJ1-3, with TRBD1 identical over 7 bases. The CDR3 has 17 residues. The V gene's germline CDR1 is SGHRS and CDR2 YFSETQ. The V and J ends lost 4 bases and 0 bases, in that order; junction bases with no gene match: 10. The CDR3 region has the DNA TGCGCCAGCAGCCGTAACACACAGGGGCCCTCTGGAAACACCATATATTTT. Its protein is CASSRNTQGPSGNTIYF.

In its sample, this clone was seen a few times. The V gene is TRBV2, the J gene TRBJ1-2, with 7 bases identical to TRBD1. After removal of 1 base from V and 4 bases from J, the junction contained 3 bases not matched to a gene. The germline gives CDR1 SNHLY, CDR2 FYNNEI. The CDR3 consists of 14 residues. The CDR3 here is CASSEVGTAYGYTF. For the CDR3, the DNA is TGTGCCAGCAGTGAAGTGGGGACAGCCTATGGCTACACCTTC.

The CDR3 is CASSPRRTDQETQYF. CDR3 bases: TGTGCCAGCTCACCACGTCGGACAGACCAAGAGACCCAGTACTTC. This rearrangement joins TRBV18 to TRBJ2-5; TRBD1 is a possible D gene (6 bases). The V and J ends lost 1 base and 0 bases respectively, with 9 bases between them. CDR1 is KGHSH and CDR2 is LQKENI in the germline V gene. The CDR3 has 15 residues.

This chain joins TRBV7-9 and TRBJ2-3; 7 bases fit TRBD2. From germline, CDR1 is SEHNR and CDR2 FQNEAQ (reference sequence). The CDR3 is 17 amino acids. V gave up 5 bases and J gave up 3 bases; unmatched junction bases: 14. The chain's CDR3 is CASSPKRLAGATDTQYF. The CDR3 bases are TGTGCCAGCAGCCCAAAAAGACTAGCTGGGGCGACAGATACGCAGTATTTT.

CDR3 residues: CASSIQGSLIEKLFF. The CDR3 nucleotides read TGTGCCAGCAGTATACAGGGCAGTTTAATCGAAAAACTGTTTTTT. The chain links TRBV6-5 to TRBJ1-4; perhaps TRBD1 as D (6 bases). V was shortened by 5 bases and J by 8 bases, with 18 bases between the two germline ends. CDR1 and CDR2 from the germline V gene are MNHEY and SVGAGI. The CDR3 runs 15 residues.

For the CDR3, the DNA is TGTGCCAGCAGCTTAGGTCCAGACTGGGACTACGAGCAGTACTTC. This gives the protein CASSLGPDWDYEQYF. The chain uses TRBV11-3 and TRBJ2-7; no reliable D call. Between the trimmed V and J ends, which lost 1 base and 3 bases, there was a span of 13 bases. The CDR3 is made up of 15 amino acids. Germline V CDR1 and CDR2: SGHNT, YENEEA.

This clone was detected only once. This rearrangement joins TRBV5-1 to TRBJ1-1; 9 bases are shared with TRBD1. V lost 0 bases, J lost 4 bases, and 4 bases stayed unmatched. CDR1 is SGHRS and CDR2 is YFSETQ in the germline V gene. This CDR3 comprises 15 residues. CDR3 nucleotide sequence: TGCGCCAGCAGCTTGGCCCAGGACAGGGGCACTGAAGCTTTCTTT. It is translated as CASSLAQDRGTEAFF.